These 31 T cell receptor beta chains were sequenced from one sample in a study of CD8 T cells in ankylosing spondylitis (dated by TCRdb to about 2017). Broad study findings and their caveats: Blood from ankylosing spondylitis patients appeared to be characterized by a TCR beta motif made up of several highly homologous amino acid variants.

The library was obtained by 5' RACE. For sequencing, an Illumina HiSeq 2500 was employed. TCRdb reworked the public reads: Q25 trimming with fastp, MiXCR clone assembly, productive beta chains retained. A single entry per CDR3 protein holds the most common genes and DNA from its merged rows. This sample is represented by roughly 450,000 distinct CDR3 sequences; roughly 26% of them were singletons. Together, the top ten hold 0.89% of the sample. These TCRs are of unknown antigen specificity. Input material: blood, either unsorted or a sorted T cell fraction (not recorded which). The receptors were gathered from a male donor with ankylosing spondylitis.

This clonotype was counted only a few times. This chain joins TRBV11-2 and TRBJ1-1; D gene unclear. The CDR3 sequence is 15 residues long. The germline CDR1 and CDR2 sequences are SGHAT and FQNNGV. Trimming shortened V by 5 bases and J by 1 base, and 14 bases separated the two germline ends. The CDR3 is CASSPAVGSNTEAFF. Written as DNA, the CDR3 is TGTGCCAGCAGCCCGGCGGTTGGCTCGAACACTGAAGCTTTCTTT.

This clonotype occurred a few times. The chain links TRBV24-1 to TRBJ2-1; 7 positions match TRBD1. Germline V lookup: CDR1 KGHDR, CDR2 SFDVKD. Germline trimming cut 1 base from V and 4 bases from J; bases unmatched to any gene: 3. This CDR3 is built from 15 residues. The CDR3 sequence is CATSDLGTVYNEQFF. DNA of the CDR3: TGTGCCACCAGTGATTTAGGGACAGTGTACAATGAGCAGTTCTTC.

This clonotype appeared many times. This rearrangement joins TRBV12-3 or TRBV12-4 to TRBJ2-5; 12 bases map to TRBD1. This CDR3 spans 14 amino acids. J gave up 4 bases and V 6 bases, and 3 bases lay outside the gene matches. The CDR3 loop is CASRGDRGRETQYF. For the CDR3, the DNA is TGTGCCAGCAGGGGGGACAGGGGGCGAGAGACCCAGTACTTC.

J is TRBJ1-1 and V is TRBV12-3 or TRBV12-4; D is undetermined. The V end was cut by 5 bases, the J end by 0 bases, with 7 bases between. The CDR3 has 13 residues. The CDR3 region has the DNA TGTGCCAGCAGTACCAGGCTGAACACTGAAGCTTTCTTT. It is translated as CASSTRLNTEAFF.

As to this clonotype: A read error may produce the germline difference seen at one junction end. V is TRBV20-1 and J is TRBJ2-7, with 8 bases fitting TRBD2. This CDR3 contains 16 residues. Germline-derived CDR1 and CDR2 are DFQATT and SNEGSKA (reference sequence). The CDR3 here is CCAGGASGLLSYEQYF. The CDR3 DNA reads TGCTGTGCCGGAGGAGCTAGCGGGCTCCTCTCCTACGAGCAGTACTTC.

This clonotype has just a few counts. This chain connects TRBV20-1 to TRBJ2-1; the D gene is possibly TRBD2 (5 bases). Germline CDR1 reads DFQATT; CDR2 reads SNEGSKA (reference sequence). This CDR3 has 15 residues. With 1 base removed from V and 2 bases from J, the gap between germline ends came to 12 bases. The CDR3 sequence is CSARGASRAYNEQFF. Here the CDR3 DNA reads TGCAGTGCTAGAGGGGCTAGCCGCGCCTACAATGAGCAGTTCTTC.

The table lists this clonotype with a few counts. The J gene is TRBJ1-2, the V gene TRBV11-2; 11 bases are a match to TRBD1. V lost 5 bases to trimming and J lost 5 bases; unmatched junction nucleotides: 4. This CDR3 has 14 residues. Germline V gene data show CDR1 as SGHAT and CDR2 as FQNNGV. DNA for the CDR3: TGTGCCAGCAGCCGGACAGGGGGCTCTTATGGCTACACCTTC. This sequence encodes CASSRTGGSYGYTF.

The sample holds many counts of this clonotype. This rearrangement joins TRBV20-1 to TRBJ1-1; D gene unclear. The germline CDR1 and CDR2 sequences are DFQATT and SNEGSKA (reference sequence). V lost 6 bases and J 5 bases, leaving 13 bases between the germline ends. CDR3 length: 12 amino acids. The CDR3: CSAPAVRTEAFF. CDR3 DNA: TGCAGTGCCCCGGCGGTGAGAACTGAAGCTTTCTTT.

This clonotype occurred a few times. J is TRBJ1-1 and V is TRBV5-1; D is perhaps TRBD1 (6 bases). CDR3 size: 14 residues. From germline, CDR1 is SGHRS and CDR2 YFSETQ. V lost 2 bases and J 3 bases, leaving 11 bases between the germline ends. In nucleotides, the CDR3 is TGCGCCAGCAGCTTCGGGAAGGGGGACACTGAAGCTTTCTTT. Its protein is CASSFGKGDTEAFF.

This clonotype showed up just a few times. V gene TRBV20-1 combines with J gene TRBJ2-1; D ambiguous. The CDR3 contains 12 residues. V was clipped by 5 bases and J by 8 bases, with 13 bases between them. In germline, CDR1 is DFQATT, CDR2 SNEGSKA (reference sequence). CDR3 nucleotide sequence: TGCAGTGCTGGAGTGTTTGGAGATGAGCAGTTCTTC. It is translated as CSAGVFGDEQFF.

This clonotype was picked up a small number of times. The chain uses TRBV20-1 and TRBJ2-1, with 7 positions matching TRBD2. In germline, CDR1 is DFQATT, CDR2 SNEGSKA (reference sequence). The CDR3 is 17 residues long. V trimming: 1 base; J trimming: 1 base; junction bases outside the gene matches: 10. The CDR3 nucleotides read TGCAGTGCTAGAGCTTTGGATGGAGCGGGATCCTACAATGAGCAGTTCTTC. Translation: CSARALDGAGSYNEQFF.

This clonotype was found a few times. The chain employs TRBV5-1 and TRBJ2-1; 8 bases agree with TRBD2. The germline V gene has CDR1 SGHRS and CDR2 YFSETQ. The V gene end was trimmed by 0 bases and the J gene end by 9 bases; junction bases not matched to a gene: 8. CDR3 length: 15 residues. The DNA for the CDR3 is TGCGCCAGCAGCTTGGCACCGGGAGGGCCTAGTGAGCAGTTCTTC. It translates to CASSLAPGGPSEQFF. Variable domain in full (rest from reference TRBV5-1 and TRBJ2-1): KAGVTQTPRYLIKTRGQQVTLSCSPISGHRSVSWYQQTPGQGLQFLFEYFSETQRNKGNFPGRFSGRQFSNSRSEMNVSTLELGDSALYLCASSLAPGGPSEQFFGPGTRLTVL.

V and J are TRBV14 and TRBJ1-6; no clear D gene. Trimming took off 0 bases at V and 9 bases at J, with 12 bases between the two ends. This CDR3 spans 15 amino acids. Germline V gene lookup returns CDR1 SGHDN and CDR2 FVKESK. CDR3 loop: CASSQDLSQTSPLHF. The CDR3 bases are TGTGCCAGCAGCCAAGATCTAAGTCAGACTTCACCCCTCCACTTT.

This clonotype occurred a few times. The CDR3 region is CAISSGLPTDTQYF. CDR3 nucleotide sequence: TGTGCCATCAGTTCGGGACTACCCACAGATACGCAGTATTTT. The rearrangement joins TRBV10-3 to TRBJ2-3; 7 bases map to TRBD2. The V and J ends lost 5 bases and 2 bases, in that order; junction bases with no gene match: 4. This CDR3 has 14 residues. The germline V gene encodes CDR1 ENHRY and CDR2 SYGVKD.

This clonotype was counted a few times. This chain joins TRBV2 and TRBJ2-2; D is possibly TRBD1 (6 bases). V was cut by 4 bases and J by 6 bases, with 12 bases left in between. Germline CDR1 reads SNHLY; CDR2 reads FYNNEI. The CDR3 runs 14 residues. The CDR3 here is CASSGIQGAGELFF. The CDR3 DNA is TGTGCCAGCAGTGGTATACAGGGCGCCGGGGAGCTGTTTTTT. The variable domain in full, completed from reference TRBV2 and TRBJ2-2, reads EPEVTQTPSHQVTQMGQEVILRCVPISNHLYFYWYRQILGQKVEFLVSFYNNEISEKSEIFDDQFSVERPDGSNFTLKIRSTKLEDSAMYFCASSGIQGAGELFFGEGSRLTVL.

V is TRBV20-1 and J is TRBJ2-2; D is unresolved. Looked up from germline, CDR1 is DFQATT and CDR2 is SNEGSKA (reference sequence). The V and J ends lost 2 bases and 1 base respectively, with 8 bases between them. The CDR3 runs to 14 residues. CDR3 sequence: CSARPRLNTGELFF. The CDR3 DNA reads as TGCAGTGCTAGACCCAGATTGAACACCGGGGAGCTGTTTTTT.

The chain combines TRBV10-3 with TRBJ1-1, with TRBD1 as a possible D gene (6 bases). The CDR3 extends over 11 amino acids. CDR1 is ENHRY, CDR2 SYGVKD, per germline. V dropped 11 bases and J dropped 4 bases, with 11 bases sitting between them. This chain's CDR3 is CASTGTTEAFF. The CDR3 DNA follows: TGTGCCTCCACAGGGACCACTGAAGCTTTCTTT.

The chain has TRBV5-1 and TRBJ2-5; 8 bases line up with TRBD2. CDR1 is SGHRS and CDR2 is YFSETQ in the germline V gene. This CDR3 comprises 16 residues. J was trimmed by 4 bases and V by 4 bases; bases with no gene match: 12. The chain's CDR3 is CASSPSGTSGPETQYF. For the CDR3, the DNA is TGCGCCAGCAGCCCCAGTGGTACTAGCGGCCCAGAGACCCAGTACTTC.

In DNA form, the CDR3 reads TGTGCCAGCAGCTTAGGGGGGACAGGGGGCTTGTACACTGAAGCTTTCTTT. This translates into CASSLGGTGGLYTEAFF. V is TRBV7-9 and J is TRBJ1-1; TRBD1 matches at 12 bases. Trimming took 1 base from V and 3 from J; bases not matched to a gene: 6. This CDR3 spans 17 amino acids. Germline loops: CDR1 SEHNR, CDR2 FQNEAQ (reference sequence).

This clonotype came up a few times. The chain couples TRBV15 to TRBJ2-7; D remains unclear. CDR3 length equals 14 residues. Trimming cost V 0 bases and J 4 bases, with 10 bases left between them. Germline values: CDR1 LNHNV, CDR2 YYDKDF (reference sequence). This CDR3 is CATSRDHWGYEQYF. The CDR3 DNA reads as TGTGCCACCAGCAGAGATCACTGGGGATACGAGCAGTACTTC.

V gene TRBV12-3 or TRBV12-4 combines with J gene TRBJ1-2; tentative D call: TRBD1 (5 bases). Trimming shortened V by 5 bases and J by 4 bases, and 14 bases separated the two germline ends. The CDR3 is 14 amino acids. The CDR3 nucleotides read TGTGCCAGCAGTCCGGGGCTCGAGAGCTATGGCTACACCTTC. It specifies CASSPGLESYGYTF.

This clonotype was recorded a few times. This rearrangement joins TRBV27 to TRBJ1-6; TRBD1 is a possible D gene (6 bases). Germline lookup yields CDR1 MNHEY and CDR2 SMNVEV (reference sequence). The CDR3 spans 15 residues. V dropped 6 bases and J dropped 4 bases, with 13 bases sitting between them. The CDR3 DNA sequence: TGTGCCAGCAGGACAGGAGGGGGTTATAATTCACCCCTCCACTTT. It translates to CASRTGGGYNSPLHF.

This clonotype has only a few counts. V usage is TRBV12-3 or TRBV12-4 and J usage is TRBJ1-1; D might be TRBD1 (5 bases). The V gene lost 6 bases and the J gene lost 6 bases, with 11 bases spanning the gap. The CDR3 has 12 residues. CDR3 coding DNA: TGTGCCAGCAGCCTTGACAGCGCTGAAGCTTTCTTT. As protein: CASSLDSAEAFF.

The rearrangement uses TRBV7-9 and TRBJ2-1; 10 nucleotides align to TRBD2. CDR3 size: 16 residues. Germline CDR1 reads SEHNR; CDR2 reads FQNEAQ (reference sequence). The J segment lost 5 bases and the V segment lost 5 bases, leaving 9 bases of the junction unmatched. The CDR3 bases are TGTGCCAGCAGCCCCCGAGCGGGAGGGATCGACAATGAGCAGTTCTTC. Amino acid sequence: CASSPRAGGIDNEQFF.

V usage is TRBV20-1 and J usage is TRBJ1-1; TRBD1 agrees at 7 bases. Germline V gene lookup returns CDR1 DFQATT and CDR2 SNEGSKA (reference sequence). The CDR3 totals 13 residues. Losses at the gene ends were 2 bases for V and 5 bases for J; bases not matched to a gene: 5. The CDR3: CSARPTGRTEAFF. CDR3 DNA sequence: TGCAGTGCTAGACCGACAGGGAGAACTGAAGCTTTCTTT.

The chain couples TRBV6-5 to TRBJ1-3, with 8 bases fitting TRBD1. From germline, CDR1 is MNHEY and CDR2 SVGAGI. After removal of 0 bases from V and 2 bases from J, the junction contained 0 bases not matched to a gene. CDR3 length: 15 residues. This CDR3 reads CASSYSDRAGNTIYF. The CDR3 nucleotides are TGTGCCAGCAGTTACTCGGACAGGGCTGGAAACACCATATATTTT.

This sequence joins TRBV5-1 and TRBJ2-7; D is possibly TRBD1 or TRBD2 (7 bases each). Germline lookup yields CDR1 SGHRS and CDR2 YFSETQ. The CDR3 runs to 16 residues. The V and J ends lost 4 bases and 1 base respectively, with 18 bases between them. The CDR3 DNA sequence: TGCGCCAGCAGCGTCACTTCAGGGGGGGTGTCCTACGAGCAGTACTTC. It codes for CASSVTSGGVSYEQYF.

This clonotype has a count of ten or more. The CDR3 region has the DNA TGTGCCAGCAGCTTGTCTCTAGCGGGAGCTACAGATACGCAGTATTTT. Its protein is CASSLSLAGATDTQYF. This sequence joins TRBV5-5 and TRBJ2-3; 10 bases match TRBD2. Germline-derived CDR1 and CDR2 are SGHKS and YYEKEE (reference sequence). Trimming cost V 1 base and J 3 bases; bases outside gene matches: 5. This CDR3 region has 16 residues.

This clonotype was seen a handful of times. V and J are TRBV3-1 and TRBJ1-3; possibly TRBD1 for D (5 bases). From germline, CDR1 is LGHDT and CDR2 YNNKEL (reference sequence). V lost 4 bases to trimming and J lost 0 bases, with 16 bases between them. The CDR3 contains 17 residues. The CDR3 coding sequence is TGTGCCAGCAGCCCACTGTTTACAGGTTTCTCTGGAAACACCATATATTTT. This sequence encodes CASSPLFTGFSGNTIYF.

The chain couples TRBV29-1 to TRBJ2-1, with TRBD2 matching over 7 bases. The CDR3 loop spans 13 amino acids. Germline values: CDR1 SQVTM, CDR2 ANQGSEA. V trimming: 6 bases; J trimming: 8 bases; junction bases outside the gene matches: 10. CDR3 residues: CSVRGGRGDEQFF. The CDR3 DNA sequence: TGCAGCGTCCGGGGCGGGAGAGGCGATGAGCAGTTCTTC.

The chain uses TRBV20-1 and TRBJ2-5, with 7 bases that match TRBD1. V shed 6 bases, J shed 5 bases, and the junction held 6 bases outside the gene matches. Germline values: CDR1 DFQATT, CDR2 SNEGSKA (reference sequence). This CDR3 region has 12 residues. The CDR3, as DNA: TGCAGTGCGAAGGGGGCCACCGAGACCCAGTACTTC. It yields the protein CSAKGATETQYF.